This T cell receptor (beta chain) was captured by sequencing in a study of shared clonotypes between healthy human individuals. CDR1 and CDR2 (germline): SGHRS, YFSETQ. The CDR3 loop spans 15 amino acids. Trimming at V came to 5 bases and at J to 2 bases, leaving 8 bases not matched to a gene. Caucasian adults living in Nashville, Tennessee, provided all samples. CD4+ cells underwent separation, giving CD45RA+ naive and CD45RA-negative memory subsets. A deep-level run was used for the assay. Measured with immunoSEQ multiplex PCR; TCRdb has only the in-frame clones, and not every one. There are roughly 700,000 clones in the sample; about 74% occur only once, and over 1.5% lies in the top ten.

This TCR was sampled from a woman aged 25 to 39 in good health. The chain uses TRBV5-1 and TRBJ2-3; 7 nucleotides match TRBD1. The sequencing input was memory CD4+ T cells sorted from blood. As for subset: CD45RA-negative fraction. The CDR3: CASSRSGTVTDTQYF. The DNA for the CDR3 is TGCGCCAGCAGTCGCTCCGGGACAGTCACAGATACGCAGTATTTT. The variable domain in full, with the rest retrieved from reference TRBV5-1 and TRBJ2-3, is KAGVTQTPRYLIKTRGQQVTLSCSPISGHRSVSWYQQTPGQGLQFLFEYFSETQRNKGNFPGRFSGRQFSNSRSEMNVSTLELGDSALYLCASSRSGTVTDTQYFGPGTRLTVL.